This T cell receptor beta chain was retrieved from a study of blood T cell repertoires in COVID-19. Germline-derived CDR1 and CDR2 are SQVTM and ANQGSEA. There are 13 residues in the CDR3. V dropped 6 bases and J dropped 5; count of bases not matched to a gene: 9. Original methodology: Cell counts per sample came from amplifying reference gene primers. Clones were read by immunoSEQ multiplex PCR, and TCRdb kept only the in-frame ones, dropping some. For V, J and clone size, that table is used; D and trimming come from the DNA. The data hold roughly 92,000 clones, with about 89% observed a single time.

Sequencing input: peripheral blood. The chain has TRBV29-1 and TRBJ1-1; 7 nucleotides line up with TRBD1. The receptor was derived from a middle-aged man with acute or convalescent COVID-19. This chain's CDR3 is CSVPTGDGTEAFF. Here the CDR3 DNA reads TGCAGCGTCCCCACAGGGGATGGAACTGAAGCTTTCTTT.